This T cell receptor (beta chain) was captured by sequencing in a study of T and B cells in COVID-19 patients. Overall study context: The recovered patients had mostly mild to moderate COVID-19 with outpatient management. Of 20 active-infection patients, 11 to 12 were critically ill with mechanical ventilation or extracorporeal membrane oxygenation. At median age roughly 30 years, recovered patients were younger than active-infection patients at under 70.

The J segment lost 0 bases and the V segment lost 6 bases, leaving 1 base of the junction unmatched. Per germline, CDR1 MNHEY and CDR2 SMNVEV (reference sequence). The CDR3 runs to 13 residues. Points from the study as a whole: Early severe-case samples and blood from mildly ill patients during symptoms were in short supply.

For this clonotype: As yet, its antigen is unknown.

Each TRB amplification used roughly 230-550 ng of genomic DNA from blood. BIOMED2 TRB-A/B primer pools were used in multiplex TRB PCR. Each CDR3 protein is one row after TCRdb ran MiXCR on the multiplex PCR reads. The table has approximately 16,000 distinct CDR3 sequences, about 26% seen once. This sequence was found in a human donor who had recovered from COVID-19. J is TRBJ1-1 and V is TRBV27; 7 nucleotides agree with TRBD1. What was sequenced was blood. The DNA of the CDR3 is TGTGCCAGCAGAGGGACAGTGAACACTGAAGCTTTCTTT. Encoded protein: CASRGTVNTEAFF.